This TCR beta chain originates from a study of blood T cell repertoires in COVID-19. Across the whole study: COVID-19 samples, acute and convalescent, were from the United States, Italy and Spain. T cells, B-cell-depleted T cells, or PBMCs supplied cDNA or gDNA.

The CDR3 has 14 residues. From germline, CDR1 is SGHRS and CDR2 YFSETQ. The V gene lost 0 bases and the J gene lost 1 base, with 7 bases spanning the gap. Clones were sequenced by immunoSEQ multiplex PCR, and TCRdb holds only the in-frame ones, with some missing. The table shows about 150,000 clones, with roughly 89% occurring only once. This rearrangement joins TRBV5-1 to TRBJ1-1, with D unclear. Source material: peripheral blood. The sequence came from a human donor in a cohort sampled during active COVID-19. As DNA, the CDR3 is TGCGCCAGCAGCTTGGTTTACGGGAACACTGAAGCTTTCTTT. It yields the protein CASSLVYGNTEAFF.